Listed here are 21 T cell receptor beta chains from one sample, sequenced in a study of blood T cells in healthy people across ages. A sample-barcoded 5' primer and a J-beta primer mix were used in a second PCR of roughly 6 to 11 cycles. One entry per CDR3 protein, called by TCRdb with MiXCR from the 5' RACE reads. The profile shows fewer than 950,000 distinct CDR3 sequences, roughly 50% of them singletons. Sequenced: blood. The receptors originated from an elderly man in good health.

This clonotype occurred a few times. This sequence joins TRBV12-3 or TRBV12-4 and TRBJ2-3; 8 positions match TRBD2. Trimming removed 5 bases from V and 14 bases from J; junction bases left unmatched: 18. This CDR3 spans 15 amino acids. CDR3 DNA: TGTGCCAGCAGTCGACCGGGACTAGGGCACAGATACGCGTATTTT. Its translation is CASSRPGLGHRYAYF.

The chain is built from TRBV27 and TRBJ2-5; maybe TRBD2 (5 bases). V lost 6 bases and J 11 bases, leaving 16 bases between the germline ends. The CDR3 is 12 residues long. Germline loops: CDR1 MNHEY, CDR2 SMNVEV (reference sequence). This CDR3 is CASSTSVHEQYF. As DNA, the CDR3 is TGTGCCAGCAGCACTAGTGTTCATGAGCAGTACTTC.

This clonotype was counted many times. V usage is TRBV27 and J usage is TRBJ2-7, with 7 bases lining up with TRBD2. The junction had 7 bases not matched to a gene; V was cut back by 7 bases and J by 7 bases. Germline lookup yields CDR1 MNHEY and CDR2 SMNVEV (reference sequence). CDR3 length equals 12 residues. CDR3 sequence: CASTTGGGEQYF. The CDR3 DNA is TGTGCCAGCACCACGGGGGGTGGAGAGCAGTACTTC.

In this sample, this clonotype turned up a few times. This sequence joins TRBV29-1 and TRBJ2-1; 7 positions agree with TRBD1. The CDR3 sequence is 14 residues long. Germline V lookup: CDR1 SQVTM, CDR2 ANQGSEA. Trimming removed 6 bases from V and 5 bases from J; junction bases left unmatched: 10. CDR3 region: CSVGRQGINNEQFF. The CDR3 nucleotides read TGCAGCGTGGGGCGACAGGGCATCAACAATGAGCAGTTCTTC.

The V call is TRBV29-1, the J call TRBJ2-1, with 15 bases aligning to TRBD2. Trimming removed 3 bases from V and 8 bases from J; junction bases left unmatched: 8. The CDR3 is made up of 16 amino acids. Germline V gene data show CDR1 as SQVTM and CDR2 as ANQGSEA. CDR3 nucleotide sequence: TGCAGCGTTGATAGGAGGACTAGCGGGAGGGCCGATGAGCAGTTCTTC. Protein: CSVDRRTSGRADEQFF.

The CDR3 DNA is TGTGCCAGCAGCCACGGGGACACCATATATTTT. Its translation: CASSHGDTIYF. The rearrangement links TRBV6-1 to TRBJ1-3; no firm D call. CDR1 and CDR2 from the germline V gene are MNHNS and SASEGT. The CDR3 loop spans 11 amino acids. V lost 6 bases to trimming and J lost 8 bases, with 8 bases between them.

This clonotype came up a few times. The V and J genes are TRBV20-1 and TRBJ2-1; 11 bases align to TRBD2. The germline gives CDR1 DFQATT, CDR2 SNEGSKA (reference sequence). The CDR3 has 15 residues. Trimming at V came to 3 bases and at J to 7 bases, leaving 8 bases not matched to a gene. CDR3 DNA sequence: TGCAGTGCTAGGACGACTAGCGGGATGAGAAATGAGCAGTTCTTC. Its translation is CSARTTSGMRNEQFF.

The chain uses TRBV27 and TRBJ2-7; unclear D gene. This CDR3 spans 12 amino acids. Germline lookup yields CDR1 MNHEY and CDR2 SMNVEV (reference sequence). V lost 6 bases to trimming and J lost 2 bases, with 8 bases between them. CDR3 sequence (DNA): TGTGCCAGCAGACGAAACCCCTACGAGCAGTACTTC. Amino acids: CASRRNPYEQYF.

This clonotype was seen at least ten times. The rearrangement links TRBV29-1 to TRBJ2-7; tentative D call: TRBD1 (6 bases). Trimming stripped 4 bases from V and 0 bases from J, with 7 bases between. Germline V CDR1 and CDR2: SQVTM, ANQGSEA. The CDR3 has 12 amino acids. CDR3: CSVGQASYEQYF. DNA for the CDR3: TGCAGCGTTGGACAGGCCTCCTACGAGCAGTACTTC.

This clonotype came up once. The V and J genes are TRBV20-1 and TRBJ2-5; TRBD2 matches 11 bases. Per germline, CDR1 DFQATT and CDR2 SNEGSKA (reference sequence). The CDR3 runs 14 residues. V gave up 5 bases and J gave up 11 bases; unmatched junction bases: 13. For the CDR3, the DNA is TGCAGTGCTTGGGGGACTAGCGGAGTGAGTGAGCAGTACTTC. Translation: CSAWGTSGVSEQYF.

This clonotype was seen a handful of times. The DNA for the CDR3 is TGTGCCAGCAGTTTCGGCAGGGGCTATGGCTACACCTTC. Protein sequence: CASSFGRGYGYTF. The V gene is TRBV12-3 or TRBV12-4, the J gene TRBJ1-2; tentatively, D is TRBD1 (6 bases). This CDR3 is built from 13 residues. Trimming pared 3 bases from V and 4 bases from J, leaving 9 bases between.

This chain connects TRBV5-1 to TRBJ2-1; 13 bases align to TRBD2. In germline, CDR1 is SGHRS, CDR2 YFSETQ. The CDR3 is made up of 14 amino acids. V was pared by 5 bases and J by 15 bases, with 11 bases of the junction left unmatched. The CDR3: CASSPELAGGPPFF. DNA for the CDR3: TGCGCCAGCAGTCCCGAACTAGCGGGAGGGCCGCCGTTCTTC.

This clonotype was found a few times. The V call is TRBV6-5, the J call TRBJ2-7; TRBD2 agrees at 8 bases. Looked up from germline, CDR1 is MNHEY and CDR2 is SVGAGI. Trimming cost V 0 bases and J 7 bases; bases outside gene matches: 5. The CDR3 has 14 residues. In nucleotides, the CDR3 is TGTGCCAGCAGTTACTCCGACCCGGGGGGGGAGCAGTACTTC. The encoded protein is CASSYSDPGGEQYF.

The DNA for the CDR3 is TGTGCCAAAAAGGGGGGGGCAGGGAACACTGAAGCTTTCTTT. Amino acid sequence: CAKKGGAGNTEAFF. The chain couples TRBV30 to TRBJ1-1, with a possible D match to TRBD1 (6 bases). V lost 8 bases, J lost 1 base, and 17 bases lay in between. CDR3 size: 14 residues. Germline V gene sequence: CDR1 GTSNPN, CDR2 SVGIG (reference sequence).

There are many counts of this clonotype. Here the CDR3 reads CASSYGGLAKNIQYF. DNA of the CDR3: TGTGCCAGCAGTTATGGCGGGCTAGCCAAAAACATTCAGTACTTC. The chain carries TRBV12-3 or TRBV12-4 and TRBJ2-4; D might be TRBD2 (5 bases). The CDR3 length is 15 residues. Trimming stripped 4 bases from V and 0 bases from J, with 10 bases between.

The chain's CDR3 is CASSVTGIGNEQFF. The CDR3 DNA follows: TGTGCCAGCAGCGTAACCGGGATCGGCAATGAGCAGTTCTTC. V is TRBV3-1 and J is TRBJ2-1; a possible D gene is TRBD2 (5 bases). CDR1 and CDR2 (germline): LGHDT, YNNKEL (reference sequence). The V end was cut by 5 bases, the J end by 6 bases, with 14 bases between. This CDR3 has 14 residues.

The chain carries TRBV28 and TRBJ2-3; no reliable D call. The CDR3 loop spans 15 amino acids. The germline V gene has CDR1 MDHEN and CDR2 SYDVKM. Between the trimmed V and J ends, which lost 5 bases and 3 bases, there was a span of 15 bases. CDR3 in amino acids: CASSRVGQATDTQYF. CDR3 DNA: TGTGCCAGCAGTCGGGTGGGTCAGGCAACAGATACGCAGTATTTT.

This clonotype was found a few times. This chain joins TRBV24-1 and TRBJ1-1; D is unresolved. Germline CDR1 KGHDR, CDR2 SFDVKD. V was pared by 5 bases and J by 1 base, with 4 bases between. This CDR3 contains 12 residues. The CDR3 DNA reads as TGTGCCACCAGTGGCCCGAACACTGAAGCTTTCTTT. Protein: CATSGPNTEAFF.

This sequence joins TRBV12-5 and TRBJ2-5, with D perhaps TRBD2 (6 bases). V shed 5 bases and J shed 6 bases, with 19 bases lying between them. The CDR3 spans 15 residues. Germline V gene sequence: CDR1 LGHNT, CDR2 FRNRAP. CDR3 residues: CASGQTSGQVKTQYF. CDR3 coding DNA: TGTGCTAGTGGTCAAACAAGCGGGCAGGTGAAGACCCAGTACTTC.

The genes are TRBV7-9 and TRBJ2-1; D is undetermined. The CDR3 runs to 15 residues. Germline-derived CDR1 and CDR2 are SEHNR and FQNEAQ (reference sequence). V shed 6 bases and J shed 8 bases, with 20 bases lying between them. CDR3 sequence: CASSPNYYNPHEQFF. The CDR3 region has the DNA TGTGCCAGCAGTCCAAATTATTATAACCCCCATGAGCAGTTCTTC. Together with reference TRBV7-9 and TRBJ2-1, the CDR3 gives the full variable domain: DTGVSQNPRHKITKRGQNVTFRCDPISEHNRLYWYRQTLGQGPEFLTYFQNEAQLEKSRLLSDRFSAERPKGSFSTLEIQRTEQGDSAMYLCASSPNYYNPHEQFFGPGTRLTVL.

The chain uses TRBV29-1 and TRBJ1-2, with D perhaps matching TRBD1 (5 bases). The ends were cut back, 7 bases at V and 3 bases at J, with 9 bases in the middle. Germline lookup yields CDR1 SQVTM and CDR2 ANQGSEA. This CDR3 is built from 11 residues. CDR3 amino acids: CSGGADYGYTF. CDR3 DNA sequence: TGCAGCGGGGGCGCAGACTATGGCTACACCTTC.